This is a list of T cell receptor beta chains from one sample in a study of monozygotic twins with inflammatory bowel disease. TCRdb processed the 5' RACE reads again and assigns one entry to each CDR3 protein, with no DNA. This listing includes some 170,000 distinct CDR3 sequences. Sequencing was carried out using blood. The receptors here all came from a human donor with ulcerative colitis or Crohn's disease, or a healthy co-twin of an affected twin (not recorded which). Both conserved end residues are part of each CDR3. The order of the fields is CDR3 protein, V gene, J gene.

CDR3: CASSLAGLGGELFF
V: TRBV7-3
J: TRBJ2-2

CDR3: CASSRTGRREKLFF
V: TRBV6-1
J: TRBJ1-4

CDR3: CASAGVGGPNTGELFF
V: TRBV25-1
J: TRBJ2-2

CDR3: CSASLLDTEAFF
V: TRBV20-1
J: TRBJ1-1

CDR3: CASSSLGPSSGNTIYF
V: TRBV7-6
J: TRBJ1-3

CDR3: CASSPRPTDTQYF
V: TRBV4-3
J: TRBJ2-3

CDR3: CASSFSPSGYEQFF
V: TRBV27
J: TRBJ2-1

CDR3: CASSLWGLAGQASYNEQFF
V: TRBV27
J: TRBJ2-1

CDR3: CAISGEPRASNEQFF
V: TRBV10-3
J: TRBJ2-1

CDR3: CASRRGQGGPHPQHF
V: TRBV28
J: TRBJ1-5

CDR3: CASSLNSGRSTDTQYF
V: TRBV7-8
J: TRBJ2-3